The 15 T cell receptor beta chains below come from one sample, sequenced in a study of T cell repertoires in cytomegalovirus infection. In TCRdb, the reads were re-called with MiXCR into one record per CDR3 protein. The sample comprises about 770,000 distinct CDR3 sequences, approximately 32% of which are singletons, and around 13% rests with the top ten. For these TCRs, the target antigens are not known. The sample consisted of cultured CD8+ T cells from PBMCs, taken from culture after CMV antigen stimulation. These TCRs come from a human donor in good health (CMV status not recorded). Some clones in this sample may be carry-over from other donors' samples.

A few counts support this clonotype. The V gene is TRBV27, the J gene TRBJ2-7; 7 positions match TRBD2. CDR1 MNHEY and CDR2 SMNVEV come from the germline V gene (reference sequence). This CDR3 contains 14 residues. The V and J ends lost 2 bases and 0 bases, in that order; junction bases with no gene match: 1. CDR3 amino acids: CASSLGTISYEQYF. CDR3 sequence (DNA): TGTGCCAGCAGTTTAGGGACTATCTCCTACGAGCAGTACTTC.

This clonotype appeared a few times. The rearrangement links TRBV7-9 to TRBJ2-7, with 8 bases lining up with TRBD1. Germline CDR1 SEHNR, CDR2 FQNEAQ (reference sequence). V lost 5 bases, J lost 5 bases, and 8 bases stayed unmatched. The CDR3 is 14 amino acids. CDR3 nucleotide sequence: TGTGCCAGCAGCGTTGTGGGGACAGGTCACGAGCAGTACTTC. The encoded protein is CASSVVGTGHEQYF.

The sample holds a few counts of this clonotype. V and J are TRBV6-2 or TRBV6-3 and TRBJ2-7; D gene uncertain. The CDR3 is 14 residues long. V lost 2 bases and J lost 6, with 14 bases in between. The germline V gene has CDR1 MNHEY and CDR2 SVGEGT. CDR3 in DNA: TGTGCCAGCAGTTACACTGGGGTCGGATCCGAGCAGTACGTC. This codes for CASSYTGVGSEQYV.

This rearrangement joins TRBV7-6 to TRBJ1-1; D is unresolved. The CDR3 loop spans 12 amino acids. Trimming cost V 5 bases and J 6 bases, with 10 bases left between them. CDR1 and CDR2 (germline): SGHVS, FNYEAQ. The CDR3 here is CASSSHQSEAFF. The CDR3 DNA sequence: TGTGCCAGCAGCAGCCACCAGTCTGAAGCTTTCTTT.

This chain joins TRBV4-1 and TRBJ2-2, with 14 bases that match TRBD2. Trimming cost V 3 bases and J 3 bases; bases outside gene matches: 9. CDR3 length: 19 amino acids. Germline V gene data show CDR1 as MGHRA and CDR2 as YSYEKL. DNA for the CDR3: TGCGCCAGCAGCCACACGCCGGGACTAGCGGGGGTGGACACCGGGGAGCTGTTTTTT. Protein product: CASSHTPGLAGVDTGELFF.

This clonotype was detected a few times. The CDR3 DNA reads as TGTGCCAGCAGCTTCCTGACACCGGGCGAGCAGTACTTC. It encodes CASSFLTPGEQYF. The rearrangement joins TRBV7-6 to TRBJ2-7; D call uncertain. Per germline, CDR1 SGHVS and CDR2 FNYEAQ. The CDR3 consists of 13 residues. Trimming cost V 3 bases and J 6 bases, with 12 bases left between them.

This clonotype was detected ten times or more. The chain employs TRBV7-6 and TRBJ2-3; D is undetermined. Germline V CDR1 and CDR2: SGHVS, FNYEAQ. The V gene lost 2 bases and the J gene lost 0 bases, with 9 bases spanning the gap. The CDR3 extends over 15 amino acids. For the CDR3, the DNA is TGTGCCAGCAGCTTAATCTTTGGGAGCACAGATACGCAGTATTTT. Encoded protein: CASSLIFGSTDTQYF.

The CDR3 sequence: CASRNRRDQPQHF. The CDR3 DNA reads as TGTGCCAGCAGGAATCGCAGGGACCAGCCCCAGCATTTT. This sequence joins TRBV6-1 and TRBJ1-5; perhaps TRBD1 as D (5 bases). The CDR3 sequence is 13 residues long. The germline V and J ends were trimmed by 6 bases and 7 bases, with 13 bases remaining between them. Germline CDR1 reads MNHNS; CDR2 reads SASEGT.

This rearrangement joins TRBV4-1 to TRBJ2-1, with a tentative D call TRBD1 (5 bases). Germline V CDR1 and CDR2: MGHRA, YSYEKL. The CDR3 is 15 residues long. Trimming pared 3 bases from V and 8 bases from J, leaving 17 bases between. CDR3 residues: CASSQKDMLWDEQFF. The CDR3 DNA reads TGCGCCAGCAGCCAGAAGGACATGCTTTGGGATGAGCAGTTCTTC.

The J gene is TRBJ1-1, the V gene TRBV27; D is unclear. This CDR3 has 13 amino acids. Germline V CDR1 and CDR2: MNHEY, SMNVEV (reference sequence). With 6 bases removed from V and 4 bases from J, the gap between germline ends came to 12 bases. CDR3 region: CASRLSLGTEAFF. CDR3 in DNA: TGTGCCAGCAGACTCAGCTTGGGCACTGAAGCTTTCTTT.

This clonotype was seen a handful of times. V gene TRBV25-1 combines with J gene TRBJ1-5; 11 positions agree with TRBD1. Losses at the gene ends were 4 bases for V and 5 bases for J; bases not matched to a gene: 7. Germline loops: CDR1 MGHDK, CDR2 SYGVNS. CDR3 length: 16 amino acids. CDR3 DNA: TGTGCCAGCAGTGCTTTCGGACAGGGGGCGGATCAGCCCCAGCATTTT. Translation: CASSAFGQGADQPQHF.

This chain joins TRBV12-3 or TRBV12-4 and TRBJ1-6, with a tentative D call TRBD1 (5 bases). V was shortened by 1 base and J by 4 bases, with 14 bases between the two germline ends. This CDR3 has 17 amino acids. The CDR3 DNA reads as TGTGCCAGCAGTTTAGTTAACCCAGGGAGTTATAATTCACCCCTCCACTTT. Translation: CASSLVNPGSYNSPLHF.

This clonotype was detected many times. This chain uses TRBV6-1 with TRBJ2-2; no clear D. Germline loops: CDR1 MNHNS, CDR2 SASEGT. The ends were cut back, 3 bases at V and 2 bases at J, with 4 bases in the middle. The CDR3 extends over 13 amino acids. CDR3 bases: TGTGCCAGCAGTGACACCAACACCGGGGAGCTGTTTTTT. Amino acid sequence: CASSDTNTGELFF.

This clonotype was recorded a few times. The chain joins TRBV5-1 to TRBJ2-1; D is unresolved. CDR3 length: 15 residues. V lost 5 bases, J lost 2 bases, and 14 bases lay in between. Per germline, CDR1 SGHRS and CDR2 YFSETQ. CDR3 nucleotide sequence: TGCGCCAGCAGAGGTTGGTTGTCTCCCTACAATGAGCAGTTCTTC. Protein sequence: CASRGWLSPYNEQFF.

The sample holds a few counts of this clonotype. The rearrangement joins TRBV12-5 to TRBJ1-6; no clear D. The germline CDR1 and CDR2 sequences are LGHNT and FRNRAP. Trimming cost V 3 bases and J 1 base, with 16 bases left between them. The CDR3 is 18 residues long. The chain's CDR3 is CASGFGVEMGSYNSPLHF. CDR3 in DNA: TGTGCTAGTGGTTTTGGTGTGGAGATGGGATCCTATAATTCACCCCTCCACTTT.